The text below deals with one TCR beta chain. TCRdb keeps only in-frame clones here, not all; method: immunoSEQ multiplex PCR. Of approximately 100,000 clones detected, more than 85% appear once; the ten largest clones hold about 19%. This sample was included in a study of control samples from healthy donors and cancer patients. The CDR3 runs to 15 residues. V lost 1 base to trimming and J lost 4 bases; unmatched junction nucleotides: 4. Germline CDR1 and CDR2: SGHTA and FQGNSA. Material: PBMCs. V gene TRBV7-2 combines with J gene TRBJ1-5, with TRBD1 matching over 7 bases. This TCR was sampled from a man aged 55 to 69 with lung cancer. The CDR3 bases are TGTGCCAGCAGCTTAGTGACAGGGCAAAATCAGCCCCAGCATTTT. Its translation: CASSLVTGQNQPQHF. Looking up the rest from reference TRBV7-2 and TRBJ1-5 gives the full variable domain: GAGVSQSPSNKVTEKGKDVELRCDPISGHTALYWYRQSLGQGLEFLIYFQGNSAPDKSGLPSDRFSAERTGGSVSTLTIQRTQQEDSAVYLCASSLVTGQNQPQHFGDGTRLSIL.